Sequencing of this T cell receptor beta chain was carried out in a study of T cells after yellow fever vaccination. Overall study: SMART-Seq v4 Ultra Low Input prepared libraries from low-cell fractions. Findings of the study overall: A secondary response was less intense yet reached its peak sooner, at day 5 versus 15. Researchers cautioned that FACS-sorted repertoires could harbor abundant clonotypes contaminating from the bulk population.

With respect to this clonotype: What it binds is unknown.

The CDR3 consists of 13 residues. Germline V gene lookup returns CDR1 SNHLY and CDR2 FYNNEI. The J segment lost 7 bases and the V segment lost 8 bases, leaving 3 bases of the junction unmatched. Making TCR cDNA involved 5'RACE template switching, which added UMIs and a universal primer site. A single record per CDR3 protein comes from TCRdb applying MiXCR to the 5' RACE reads. The profile covers approximately 610,000 distinct CDR3 sequences, with around a sixth appearing a single time and roughly 17% taken by the ten largest. Material: PBMCs, obtained 5 days after the first yellow fever vaccination. The clonotype was recovered from a man aged 18 to 29 who received the YFV17D yellow fever vaccine. The chain uses TRBV2 and TRBJ1-6; the match to TRBD1 covers 9 bases. Written as DNA, the CDR3 is TGTGCCAGCGGAGGACAGGGGAATTCACCCCTCCACTTT. It translates to CASGGQGNSPLHF. The whole variable domain, remainder taken from reference TRBV2 and TRBJ1-6, is EPEVTQTPSHQVTQMGQEVILRCVPISNHLYFYWYRQILGQKVEFLVSFYNNEISEKSEIFDDQFSVERPDGSNFTLKIRSTKLEDSAMYFCASGGQGNSPLHFGNGTRLTVT.